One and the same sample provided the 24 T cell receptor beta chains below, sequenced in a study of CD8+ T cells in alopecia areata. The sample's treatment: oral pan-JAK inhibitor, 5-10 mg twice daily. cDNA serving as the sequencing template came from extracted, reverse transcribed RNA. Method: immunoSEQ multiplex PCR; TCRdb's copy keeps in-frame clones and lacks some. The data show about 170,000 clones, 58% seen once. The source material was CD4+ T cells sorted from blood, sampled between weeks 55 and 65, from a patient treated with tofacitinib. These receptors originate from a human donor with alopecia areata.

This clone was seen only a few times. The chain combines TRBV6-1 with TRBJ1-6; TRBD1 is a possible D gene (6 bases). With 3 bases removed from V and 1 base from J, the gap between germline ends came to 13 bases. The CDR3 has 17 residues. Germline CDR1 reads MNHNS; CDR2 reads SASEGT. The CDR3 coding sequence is TGTGCCAGCAGTGACGGCAGGGGAAGATCCTATAATTCACCCCTCCACTTT. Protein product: CASSDGRGRSYNSPLHF.

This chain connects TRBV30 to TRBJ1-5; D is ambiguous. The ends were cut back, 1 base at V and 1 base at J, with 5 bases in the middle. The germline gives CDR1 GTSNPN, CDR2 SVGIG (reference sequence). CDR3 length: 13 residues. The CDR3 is CAWSASSNQPQHF. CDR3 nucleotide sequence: TGTGCCTGGAGTGCATCGAGCAATCAGCCCCAGCATTTT. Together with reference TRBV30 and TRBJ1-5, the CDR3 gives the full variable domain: SQTIHQWPATLVQPVGSPLSLECTVEGTSNPNLYWYRQAAGRGLQLLFYSVGIGQISSEVPQNLSASRPQDRQFILSSKKLLLSDSGFYLCAWSASSNQPQHFGDGTRLSIL.

This CDR3 is CASSERTDQPQHF. CDR3 nucleotides: TGTGCCAGCAGTGAAAGGACAGATCAGCCCCAGCATTTT. The rearrangement uses TRBV27 and TRBJ1-5, with D tentatively TRBD1 (6 bases). Trimming cost V 5 bases and J 5 bases, with 10 bases left between them. Germline values: CDR1 MNHEY, CDR2 SMNVEV (reference sequence). CDR3 length equals 13 residues.

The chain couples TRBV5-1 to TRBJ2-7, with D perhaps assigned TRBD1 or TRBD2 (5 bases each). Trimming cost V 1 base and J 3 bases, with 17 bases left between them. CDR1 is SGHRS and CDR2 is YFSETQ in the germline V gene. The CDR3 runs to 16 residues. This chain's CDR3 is CASSLTQGREGYEQYF. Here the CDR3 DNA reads TGCGCCAGCAGCTTGACTCAGGGACGCGAGGGCTACGAGCAGTACTTC. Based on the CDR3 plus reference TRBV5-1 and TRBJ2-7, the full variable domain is KAGVTQTPRYLIKTRGQQVTLSCSPISGHRSVSWYQQTPGQGLQFLFEYFSETQRNKGNFPGRFSGRQFSNSRSEMNVSTLELGDSALYLCASSLTQGREGYEQYFGPGTRLTVT.

CDR3 sequence (DNA): TGCGCCAGCAGCTTGGGCCATGAAGCTTTCTTT. This gives the protein CASSLGHEAFF. The genes are TRBV5-1 and TRBJ1-1; D is ambiguous. CDR1 SGHRS and CDR2 YFSETQ come from the germline V gene. This CDR3 has 11 residues. The ends were cut back, 0 bases at V and 7 bases at J, with 4 bases in the middle.

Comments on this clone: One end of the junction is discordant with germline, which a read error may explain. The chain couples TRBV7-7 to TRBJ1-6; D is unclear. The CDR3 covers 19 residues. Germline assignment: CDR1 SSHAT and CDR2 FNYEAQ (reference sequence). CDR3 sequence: CASSPRKAFHPSYNSPLHF. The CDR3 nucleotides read TGTGCTAGCAGCCCAAGAAAGGCCTTCCACCCCTCCTATAATTCACCCCTCCACTTT. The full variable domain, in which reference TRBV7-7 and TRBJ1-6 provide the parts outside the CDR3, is GAGVSQSPRYKVTKRGQDVTLRCDPISSHATLYWYQQALGQGPEFLTYFNYEAQPDKSGLPSDRFSAERPEGSISTLTIQRTEQRDSAMYRCASSPRKAFHPSYNSPLHFGNGTRLTVT.

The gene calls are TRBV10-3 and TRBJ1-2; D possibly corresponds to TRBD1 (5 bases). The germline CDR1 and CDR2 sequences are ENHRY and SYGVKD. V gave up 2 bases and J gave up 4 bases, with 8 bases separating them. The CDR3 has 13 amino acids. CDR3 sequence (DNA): TGTGCCATCAGTGAGACAGGCGGCTATGGCTACACCTTC. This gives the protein CAISETGGYGYTF.

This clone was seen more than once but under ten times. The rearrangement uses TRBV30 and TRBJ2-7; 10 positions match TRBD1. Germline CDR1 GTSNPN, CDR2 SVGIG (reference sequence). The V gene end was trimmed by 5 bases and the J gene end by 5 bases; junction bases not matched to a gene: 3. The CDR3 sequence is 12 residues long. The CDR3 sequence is CAWETGGDEQYF. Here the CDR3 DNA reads TGTGCCTGGGAGACAGGGGGCGACGAGCAGTACTTC.

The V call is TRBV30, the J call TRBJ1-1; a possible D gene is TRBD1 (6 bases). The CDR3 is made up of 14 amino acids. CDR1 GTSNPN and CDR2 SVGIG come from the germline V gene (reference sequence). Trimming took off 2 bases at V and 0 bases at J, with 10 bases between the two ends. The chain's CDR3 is CAWSWDTLNTEAFF. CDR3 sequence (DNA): TGTGCCTGGAGTTGGGACACCTTGAACACTGAAGCTTTCTTT.

The CDR3 coding sequence is TGTGCCAGCAGCGACCGGGTTAGGAATAATTCACCCCTCCACTTT. Residues: CASSDRVRNNSPLHF. The rearrangement links TRBV6-5 to TRBJ1-6, with unresolved D. Looked up from germline, CDR1 is MNHEY and CDR2 is SVGAGI. The germline V and J ends were trimmed by 6 bases and 5 bases, with 14 bases remaining between them. This CDR3 contains 15 residues.

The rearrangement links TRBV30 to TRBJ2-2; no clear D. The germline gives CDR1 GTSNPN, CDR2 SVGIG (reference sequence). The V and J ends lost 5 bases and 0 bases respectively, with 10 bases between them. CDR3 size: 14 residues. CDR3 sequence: CAWGRHTNTGELFF. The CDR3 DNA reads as TGTGCCTGGGGGCGGCACACGAACACCGGGGAGCTGTTTTTT.

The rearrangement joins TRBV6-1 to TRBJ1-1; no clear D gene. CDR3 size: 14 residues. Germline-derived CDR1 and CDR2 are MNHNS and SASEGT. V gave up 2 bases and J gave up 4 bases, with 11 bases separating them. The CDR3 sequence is CASSENSRSTEAFF. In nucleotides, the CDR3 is TGTGCCAGCAGTGAAAATTCCCGGAGCACTGAAGCTTTCTTT.

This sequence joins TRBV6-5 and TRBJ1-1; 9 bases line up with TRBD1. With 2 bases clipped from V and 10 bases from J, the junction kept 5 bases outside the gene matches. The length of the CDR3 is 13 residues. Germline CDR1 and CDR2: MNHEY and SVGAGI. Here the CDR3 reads CASSYTGGRGAFF. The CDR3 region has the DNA TGTGCCAGCAGTTACACAGGGGGCAGGGGAGCTTTCTTT.

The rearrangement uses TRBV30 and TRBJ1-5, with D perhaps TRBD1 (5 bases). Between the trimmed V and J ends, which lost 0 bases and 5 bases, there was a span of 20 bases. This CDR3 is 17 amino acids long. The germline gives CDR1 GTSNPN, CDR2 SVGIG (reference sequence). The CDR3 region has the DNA TGTGCCTGGAGTGTAACCCGGACAACAGGCGTCTATCAGCCCCAGCATTTT. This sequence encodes CAWSVTRTTGVYQPQHF. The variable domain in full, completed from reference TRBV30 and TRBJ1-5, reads SQTIHQWPATLVQPVGSPLSLECTVEGTSNPNLYWYRQAAGRGLQLLFYSVGIGQISSEVPQNLSASRPQDRQFILSSKKLLLSDSGFYLCAWSVTRTTGVYQPQHFGDGTRLSIL.

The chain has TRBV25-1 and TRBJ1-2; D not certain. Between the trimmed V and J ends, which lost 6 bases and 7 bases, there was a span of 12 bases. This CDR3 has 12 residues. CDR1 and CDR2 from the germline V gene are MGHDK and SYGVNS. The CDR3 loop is CASSVTGGGYTF. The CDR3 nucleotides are TGTGCCAGCAGCGTTACGGGAGGTGGCTACACCTTC.

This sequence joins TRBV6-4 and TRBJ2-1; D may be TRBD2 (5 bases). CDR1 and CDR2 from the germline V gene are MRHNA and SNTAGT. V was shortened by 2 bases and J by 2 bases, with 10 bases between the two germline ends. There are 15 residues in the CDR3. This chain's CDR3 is CASSDEGEPYNEQFF. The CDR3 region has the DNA TGTGCCAGCAGTGACGAGGGTGAGCCCTACAATGAGCAGTTCTTC.

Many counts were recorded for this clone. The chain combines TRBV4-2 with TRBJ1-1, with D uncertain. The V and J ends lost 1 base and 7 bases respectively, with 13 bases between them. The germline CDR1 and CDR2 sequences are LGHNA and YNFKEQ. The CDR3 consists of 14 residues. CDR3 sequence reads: CASSQGGQQIEAFF. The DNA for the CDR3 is TGTGCCAGCAGCCAAGGTGGCCAACAGATTGAAGCTTTCTTT.

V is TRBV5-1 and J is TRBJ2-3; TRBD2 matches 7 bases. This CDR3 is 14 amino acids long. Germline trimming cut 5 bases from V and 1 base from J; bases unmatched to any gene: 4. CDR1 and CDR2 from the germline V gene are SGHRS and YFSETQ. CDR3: CASRSGAGTDTQYF. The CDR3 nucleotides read TGCGCCAGCAGGAGCGGGGCCGGCACAGATACGCAGTATTTT.

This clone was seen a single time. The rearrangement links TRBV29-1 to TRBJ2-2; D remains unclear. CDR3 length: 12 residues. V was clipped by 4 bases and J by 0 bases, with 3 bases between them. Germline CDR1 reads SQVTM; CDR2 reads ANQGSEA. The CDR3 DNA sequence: TGCAGCGTTGGTCCGAACACCGGGGAGCTGTTTTTT. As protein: CSVGPNTGELFF.

The CDR3 region has the DNA TGTGCCACCAGCATGGGACAGGCCCTCACCGGGGAGCTGTTTTTT. This sequence encodes CATSMGQALTGELFF. This chain connects TRBV15 to TRBJ2-2; 8 bases are shared with TRBD1. The CDR3 runs 15 residues. CDR1 is LNHNV, CDR2 YYDKDF, per germline (reference sequence). J gave up 4 bases and V 4 bases, and 5 bases lay outside the gene matches.

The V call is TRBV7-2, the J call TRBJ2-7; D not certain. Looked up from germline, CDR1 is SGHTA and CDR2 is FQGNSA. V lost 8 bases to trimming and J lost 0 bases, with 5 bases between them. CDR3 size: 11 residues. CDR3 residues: CASRSSYEQYF. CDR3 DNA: TGTGCCAGCCGCAGCTCCTACGAGCAGTACTTC. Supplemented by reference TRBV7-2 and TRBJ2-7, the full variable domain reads GAGVSQSPSNKVTEKGKDVELRCDPISGHTALYWYRQSLGQGLEFLIYFQGNSAPDKSGLPSDRFSAERTGGSVSTLTIQRTQQEDSAVYLCASRSSYEQYFGPGTRLTVT.

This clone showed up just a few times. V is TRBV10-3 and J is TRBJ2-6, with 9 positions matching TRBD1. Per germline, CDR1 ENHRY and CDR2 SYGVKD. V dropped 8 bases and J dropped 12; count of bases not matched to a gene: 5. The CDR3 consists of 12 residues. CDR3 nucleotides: TGTGCCATCGGGACAGGGAACTCCGTCCTGACTTTC. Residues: CAIGTGNSVLTF.

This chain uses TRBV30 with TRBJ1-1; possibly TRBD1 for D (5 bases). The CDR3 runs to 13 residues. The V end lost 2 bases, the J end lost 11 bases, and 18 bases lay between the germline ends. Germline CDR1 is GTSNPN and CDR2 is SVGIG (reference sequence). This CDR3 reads CAWSRPGLTVAFF. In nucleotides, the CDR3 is TGTGCCTGGAGTCGGCCGGGACTCACTGTGGCTTTCTTT.

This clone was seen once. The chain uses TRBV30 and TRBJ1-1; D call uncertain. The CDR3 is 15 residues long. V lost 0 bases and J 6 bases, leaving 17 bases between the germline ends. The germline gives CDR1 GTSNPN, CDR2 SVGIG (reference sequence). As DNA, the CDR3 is TGTGCCTGGAGTGTCGGTCCCTTTACGACCGCTGAAGCTTTCTTT. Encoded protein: CAWSVGPFTTAEAFF.